These 30 T cell receptor beta chains share one sample of origin, sequenced in a study of CD8+CD57+ T cells in acquired aplastic anemia (dated 2018 in TCRdb). Instrument used: Illumina HiSeq 2000. TCR beta VDJ combination and CDR3 sequence profiling used genomic DNA as the template. The public reads were reprocessed in TCRdb via fastp at Q25 and MiXCR, keeping in-frame beta chains. Identical CDR3 protein sequences are pooled into one entry, listed with their most common genes and DNA. The sample table contains about 210,000 distinct CDR3 sequences; only one count was recorded for over 60% of them. The ten largest clonotypes hold 25% to 30% of the sample. Sequenced: sorted CD4+, CD8+, or CD8+CD57+ T cells (not recorded which) from PBMCs. The receptors shown here come from a human donor in good health.

This clonotype turned up a few times. V usage is TRBV7-6 and J usage is TRBJ2-7; D not resolved. V shed 2 bases and J shed 5 bases, with 4 bases lying between them. Germline V gene sequence: CDR1 SGHVS, CDR2 FNYEAQ. CDR3 length: 11 amino acids. Here the CDR3 reads CASSLSDEQYF. The CDR3 bases are TGTGCCAGCAGCTTATCCGACGAGCAGTACTTC.

This clonotype was counted a single time. The V and J genes are TRBV11-2 and TRBJ1-6, with TRBD1 matching over 7 bases. With 5 bases clipped from V and 7 bases from J, the junction kept 11 bases outside the gene matches. The CDR3 loop spans 16 amino acids. Germline V gene data show CDR1 as SGHAT and CDR2 as FQNNGV. The CDR3 here is CASSTKTGWANSPLHF. The DNA of the CDR3 is TGTGCCAGCAGCACTAAGACAGGGTGGGCAAATTCACCCCTCCACTTT. The full variable domain, rest sourced from reference TRBV11-2 and TRBJ1-6, is EAGVAQSPRYKIIEKRQSVAFWCNPISGHATLYWYQQILGQGPKLLIQFQNNGVVDDSQLPKDRFSAERLKGVDSTLKIQPAKLEDSAVYLCASSTKTGWANSPLHFGNGTRLTVT.

This clonotype was recorded only once. The chain links TRBV7-9 to TRBJ2-7; D perhaps matches TRBD1 (6 bases). CDR1 is SEHNR and CDR2 is FQNEAQ in the germline V gene (reference sequence). This CDR3 is 13 amino acids long. V was clipped by 5 bases and J by 3 bases, with 11 bases between them. CDR3 bases: TGTGCCAGCAGCCCCACAGGGTTCTACGAGCAGTACTTC. Amino acid sequence: CASSPTGFYEQYF.

The chain is built from TRBV12-3 or TRBV12-4 and TRBJ1-2; D gene ambiguous. The CDR3 has 16 residues. V lost 6 bases and J 0 bases, leaving 17 bases between the germline ends. The CDR3 DNA reads as TGTGCCAGCAGCTCCAGGCCTGCAGATCCTAACTATGGCTACACCTTC. Translating it yields CASSSRPADPNYGYTF.

Concerning this clonotype: One junction end does not reproduce the germline sequence, and a read error may be involved. The chain uses TRBV7-9 and TRBJ2-1, with D perhaps TRBD1 (6 bases). The CDR3 length is 14 residues. CDR1 SEHNR and CDR2 FQNEAQ come from the germline V gene (reference sequence). The CDR3 is CASSLGTDYSEQFF. The CDR3 DNA follows: TGTGCCAGCAGCTTAGGGACAGATTACAGTGAGCAGTTCTTC. Drawing the rest from reference TRBV7-9 and TRBJ2-1, the complete variable domain is DTGVSQNPRHKITKRGQNVTFRCDPISEHNRLYWYRQTLGQGPEFLTYFQNEAQLEKSRLLSDRFSAERPKGSFSTLEIQRTEQGDSAMYLCASSLGTDYSEQFFGPGTRLTVL.

The chain has TRBV7-2 and TRBJ1-5; 10 positions agree with TRBD1. This CDR3 contains 14 residues. The V gene's germline CDR1 is SGHTA and CDR2 FQGNSA. The V and J ends lost 8 bases and 7 bases, in that order; junction bases with no gene match: 8. The CDR3 reads CASSGQGSEQPQHF. The CDR3 DNA sequence: TGTGCCAGCTCGGGACAGGGGAGTGAACAGCCCCAGCATTTT.

This clonotype has just a few counts. The chain employs TRBV19 and TRBJ2-7, with TRBD1 as a possible D gene (6 bases). Germline assignment: CDR1 LNHDA and CDR2 SQIVND (reference sequence). With 3 bases removed from V and 1 base from J, the gap between germline ends came to 16 bases. CDR3 size: 16 residues. The chain's CDR3 is CASSMGMGTISYEQYF. For the CDR3, the DNA is TGTGCCAGTAGTATGGGGATGGGGACAATTTCCTACGAGCAGTACTTC.

This clonotype has at least ten counts. V gene TRBV5-1 combines with J gene TRBJ2-5; no definite D call. Germline V gene lookup returns CDR1 SGHRS and CDR2 YFSETQ. This CDR3 comprises 12 residues. The V gene lost 4 bases and the J gene lost 4 bases, with 8 bases spanning the gap. The CDR3 bases are TGCGCCAGCAGCCATCTGGGAGAGACCCAGTACTTC. It specifies CASSHLGETQYF.

The V call is TRBV6-5, the J call TRBJ1-1; D possibly corresponds to TRBD1 (5 bases). Germline CDR1 MNHEY, CDR2 SVGAGI. With 7 bases removed from V and 5 bases from J, the gap between germline ends came to 14 bases. The CDR3 sequence is 13 residues long. The CDR3 protein is CASTREAWTEAFF. The CDR3 nucleotides are TGTGCCAGCACCAGGGAGGCATGGACTGAAGCTTTCTTT.

The gene calls are TRBV15 and TRBJ2-2; 10 positions agree with TRBD1. The trim removed 3 bases at V and 6 bases at J, leaving 1 base unmatched. The CDR3 consists of 14 residues. Germline CDR1 and CDR2: LNHNV and YYDKDF (reference sequence). CDR3 amino acids: CATSSDRGPGELFF. DNA for the CDR3: TGTGCCACCAGCAGCGACAGGGGGCCCGGGGAGCTGTTTTTT.

This clonotype was seen only once. No DNA is shown, since the ends of the CDR3 on it are uncertain; the CDR3 is the one TCRdb lists. This chain uses TRBV9 with TRBJ1-1. The germline gives CDR1 SGDLS, CDR2 YYNGEE. Termini included, the CDR3 measures 13 amino acids. CDR3: CAGSVGGGTEASF.

The CDR3 DNA follows: TGCAGTGCTAGTACTCAGAGGGCTAACACCGGGGAGCTGTTTTTT. Protein sequence: CSASTQRANTGELFF. The rearrangement links TRBV20-1 to TRBJ2-2; TRBD2 is a possible D gene (5 bases). Germline assignment: CDR1 DFQATT and CDR2 SNEGSKA (reference sequence). This CDR3 contains 15 residues. Trimming left V 3 bases short and J 2 bases short, with 13 bases between.

The chain is built from TRBV7-2 and TRBJ1-3; D gene uncertain. The CDR3 sequence is 11 residues long. V lost 8 bases and J 1 base, leaving 3 bases between the germline ends. Per the germline V gene, CDR1 is SGHTA and CDR2 is FQGNSA. The CDR3 region is CASLSGNTIYF. The CDR3 bases are TGTGCCAGCCTATCTGGAAACACCATATATTTT.

The chain carries TRBV9 and TRBJ1-6; no clear D. The V end lost 0 bases, the J end lost 8 bases, and 12 bases lay between the germline ends. The CDR3 contains 15 residues. CDR1 SGDLS and CDR2 YYNGEE come from the germline V gene. In nucleotides, the CDR3 is TGTGCCAGCAGCGTAGTAGCGGGAGCCGATTCACCCCTCCACTTT. Translation: CASSVVAGADSPLHF.

This clonotype was seen more than once but under ten times. The chain recombines TRBV18 with TRBJ1-5; D not resolved. Deletions cut 1 base from V and 4 bases from J, with 17 bases between. The length of the CDR3 is 17 residues. The germline gives CDR1 KGHSH, CDR2 LQKENI. CDR3 amino acids: CASSPQIPESFNQPQHF. DNA for the CDR3: TGTGCCAGCTCACCACAAATACCAGAGAGTTTTAATCAGCCCCAGCATTTT.

The chain links TRBV24-1 to TRBJ2-7; TRBD1 is a possible D gene (6 bases). This CDR3 has 17 residues. Germline CDR1 reads KGHDR; CDR2 reads SFDVKD. Between the trimmed V and J ends, which lost 0 bases and 6 bases, there was a span of 20 bases. The CDR3: CATSDLQRGHKSLEQYF. The DNA of the CDR3 is TGTGCCACCAGTGATTTGCAAAGGGGACACAAATCCCTCGAGCAGTACTTC.

V usage is TRBV29-1 and J usage is TRBJ1-1; D is perhaps TRBD1 (6 bases). This CDR3 is built from 13 residues. The germline CDR1 and CDR2 sequences are SQVTM and ANQGSEA. Trimming removed 6 bases at V and 1 base at J, with 12 bases between. This CDR3 reads CSVDNRANTEAFF. DNA of the CDR3: TGCAGCGTGGATAACAGGGCGAACACTGAAGCTTTCTTT.

The gene calls are TRBV20-1 and TRBJ2-7; D may be TRBD1 (6 bases). V was clipped by 4 bases and J by 2 bases, with 15 bases between them. The CDR3 spans 14 residues. Germline CDR1 reads DFQATT; CDR2 reads SNEGSKA (reference sequence). This chain's CDR3 is CSAKRRQGTYEQYF. The CDR3 nucleotides are TGCAGTGCTAAAAGGCGGCAGGGGACCTACGAGCAGTACTTC.

Comments on this clonotype: The germline gene is not matched at one end of the junction; a read error may be the cause. The chain uses TRBV5-1 and TRBJ2-2; no clear D. This CDR3 is built from 14 residues. Germline assignment: CDR1 SGHRS and CDR2 YFSETQ. Here the CDR3 reads CASSLASNTGELFF. CDR3 DNA: TGCGCCAGCAGCTTGGCTTCGAACACCGGTGAGCTGTTTTTT.

The genes are TRBV7-2 and TRBJ2-7; D is unresolved. The ends were cut back, 7 bases at V and 6 bases at J, with 10 bases in the middle. CDR1 is SGHTA, CDR2 FQGNSA, per germline. The CDR3 covers 11 residues. The CDR3 DNA sequence: TGTGCCAGCACGGGCTTGGCCGAGCAGTACTTC. Residues: CASTGLAEQYF. The variable domain in full, with the rest retrieved from reference TRBV7-2 and TRBJ2-7, is GAGVSQSPSNKVTEKGKDVELRCDPISGHTALYWYRQSLGQGLEFLIYFQGNSAPDKSGLPSDRFSAERTGGSVSTLTIQRTQQEDSAVYLCASTGLAEQYFGPGTRLTVT.

This chain joins TRBV19 and TRBJ1-5; tentative D call: TRBD1 (5 bases). V gave up 5 bases and J gave up 0 bases, with 14 bases separating them. Germline V gene lookup returns CDR1 LNHDA and CDR2 SQIVND (reference sequence). This CDR3 comprises 16 residues. In nucleotides, the CDR3 is TGTGCCAGTAGTGGAAGACAGTCGTATAGCAATCAGCCCCAGCATTTT. The encoded protein is CASSGRQSYSNQPQHF.

Comments on this clonotype: A read error may produce the germline difference seen at one junction end. The chain has TRBV7-2 and TRBJ2-7; 7 bases are shared with TRBD1. Germline assignment: CDR1 SGHTA and CDR2 FQGNSA. The CDR3 length is 12 residues. The CDR3 DNA reads TGTGCCAGCAGCTTCCGACAGGGTGAGCAGCTCTTC. It yields the protein CASSFRQGEQLF. Based on the CDR3 plus reference TRBV7-2 and TRBJ2-7, the full variable domain is GAGVSQSPSNKVTEKGKDVELRCDPISGHTALYWYRQSLGQGLEFLIYFQGNSAPDKSGLPSDRFSAERTGGSVSTLTIQRTQQEDSAVYLCASSFRQGEQLFGPGTRLTVT.

The DNA of the CDR3 is TGTGCCAGCAGCTTCACTACAGGGAGCGCAGGGGGAGAGACCCAGTACTTC. Amino acids: CASSFTTGSAGGETQYF. The rearrangement uses TRBV5-4 and TRBJ2-5; TRBD1 agrees at 7 bases. V dropped 2 bases and J dropped 4; count of bases not matched to a gene: 14. CDR1 is SGHNT and CDR2 is YYREEE in the germline V gene (reference sequence). The CDR3 loop spans 17 amino acids.

The chain recombines TRBV4-1 with TRBJ1-4; no clear D gene. The CDR3 covers 15 residues. V was shortened by 1 base and J by 0 bases, with 6 bases between the two germline ends. The germline V gene encodes CDR1 MGHRA and CDR2 YSYEKL. CDR3 amino acids: CASSQGITTNEKLFF. CDR3 nucleotides: TGCGCCAGCAGCCAAGGGATAACAACTAATGAAAAACTGTTTTTT.

The V gene is TRBV28, the J gene TRBJ2-7, with 10 bases lining up with TRBD1. Germline V gene data show CDR1 as MDHEN and CDR2 as SYDVKM. J lost 4 bases, V lost 8 bases, and 8 bases had no gene match. The CDR3 length is 14 residues. The CDR3 spells CASVPGQGPYEQYF. CDR3 sequence (DNA): TGTGCCAGCGTCCCGGGACAGGGGCCGTACGAGCAGTACTTC. The full variable domain, rest sourced from reference TRBV28 and TRBJ2-7, is DVKVTQSSRYLVKRTGEKVFLECVQDMDHENMFWYRQDPGLGLRLIYFSYDVKMKEKGDIPEGYSVSREKKERFSLILESASTNQTSMYLCASVPGQGPYEQYFGPGTRLTVT.

V is TRBV20-1 and J is TRBJ2-5; possible D gene TRBD2, 6 bases. This CDR3 has 19 amino acids. V was cut by 6 bases and J by 5 bases, with 34 bases left in between. Looked up from germline, CDR1 is DFQATT and CDR2 is SNEGSKA (reference sequence). CDR3 residues: CSASLFRAPYGEVMETQYF. CDR3 nucleotides: TGCAGTGCCTCCCTTTTTCGGGCACCCTATGGGGAGGTCATGGAGACCCAGTACTTC.

The chain carries TRBV15 and TRBJ2-1; D assignment may be TRBD1 or TRBD2 (5 bases each). The germline CDR1 and CDR2 sequences are LNHNV and YYDKDF (reference sequence). This CDR3 comprises 15 residues. Trimming removed 5 bases at V and 6 bases at J, with 17 bases between. This CDR3 is CATSGPGTVSNEQFF. CDR3 nucleotide sequence: TGTGCCACCAGCGGCCCCGGGACCGTCTCCAATGAGCAGTTCTTC. The variable domain in full, completed from reference TRBV15 and TRBJ2-1, reads DAMVIQNPRYQVTQFGKPVTLSCSQTLNHNVMYWYQQKSSQAPKLLFHYYDKDFNNEADTPDNFQSRRPNTSFCFLDIRSPGLGDTAMYLCATSGPGTVSNEQFFGPGTRLTVL.

CDR3 DNA: TGTGCCAGCAGCCCGGGACTAGCGGGGAATTACAATGAGCAGTTCTTC. Its translation: CASSPGLAGNYNEQFF. This rearrangement joins TRBV11-1 to TRBJ2-1; 13 nucleotides align to TRBD2. Germline CDR1 SGHAT, CDR2 FQDESV (reference sequence). The ends lost 5 bases at V and 4 bases at J; junction bases unmatched: 5. This CDR3 is built from 16 residues.

This clonotype was detected many times. V is TRBV11-2 and J is TRBJ2-3; TRBD2 matches 7 bases. The CDR3 contains 15 residues. After removal of 4 bases from V and 1 base from J, the junction contained 5 bases not matched to a gene. Germline V CDR1 and CDR2: SGHAT, FQNNGV. DNA for the CDR3: TGTGCCAGCAGCTCCGGACGGGGGGGCACAGATACGCAGTATTTT. Translation: CASSSGRGGTDTQYF.

The chain combines TRBV20-1 with TRBJ1-6, with D unresolved. V lost 2 bases and J 9 bases, leaving 11 bases between the germline ends. From germline, CDR1 is DFQATT and CDR2 SNEGSKA (reference sequence). The CDR3 totals 13 residues. CDR3 nucleotides: TGCAGTGCTAGATCACAGAATTTTTCACCCCTCCACTTT. Translation: CSARSQNFSPLHF.